This TCR beta chain originates from a study of blood T cell repertoires in COVID-19. For the study at large: The samples span acute and convalescent COVID-19 from the United States, Italy and Spain. The analysed material was cDNA or gDNA that came from T cells, B-cell-depleted T cells, or PBMCs.

The CDR3 is 15 residues long. Germline values: CDR1 LGHNA, CDR2 YNFKEQ. V lost 3 bases, J lost 1 base, and 5 bases stayed unmatched. Under the authors' procedure: Amplification from reference gene primers served as the basis for estimated nucleated cell counts. Repertoires were generated with immunoSEQ multiplex PCR, while TCRdb's copy carries only in-frame clones and drops some. Clonal size and the V and J genes are those of that table, whereas D and trimming came from the DNA. The profile covers 95,000 to 110,000 clones, with 84% appearing a single time and around 4.2% taken by the ten largest. This sequence was found in a human donor in a cohort sampled during active COVID-19. The sample was peripheral blood. The rearrangement uses TRBV4-2 and TRBJ2-5; 7 bases map to TRBD1. The CDR3 loop is CASSQTGTAQETQYF. CDR3 sequence (DNA): TGTGCCAGCAGCCAGACCGGGACAGCCCAAGAGACCCAGTACTTC.